This TCR beta chain was profiled in a study of graft-versus-host responses after intestinal transplantation. Study background: Transplants given to recipients were multivisceral, liver-intestinal, or isolated intestinal. Recipients were all induced with anti-thymocyte globulin, then given tacrolimus and steroids for around three years.

Findings and limits, study-wide: In recipient marrow, GvH clones were found, and some appeared first in ileum or blood. Maximum circulating GvH clone levels tracked with early post-transplant HvG decreases.

On this clone: Its antigen is as yet unknown.

Assay used: immunoSEQ multiplex PCR; TCRdb lists only in-frame clones, some missing. The table lists some 85,000 clones, roughly 87% of them singletons. V lost 4 bases and J lost 3; bases outside the gene matches: 11. The CDR3 is 16 amino acids. The germline V gene encodes CDR1 SGDLS and CDR2 YYNGEE. This TCR came from a human donor who was the organ donor for an intestinal transplant. The source material was unstimulated CD8+ T cells sorted from spleen or lymph node cells, sampled before transplant. This chain connects TRBV9 to TRBJ1-1; 8 bases align to TRBD1. The CDR3 protein is CASSYETGAGDTEAFF. The CDR3 DNA follows: TGTGCCAGCAGCTACGAGACAGGGGCGGGGGACACTGAAGCTTTCTTT.